A selection of T cell receptor beta chains follows, all from one sample in a study of T-cell reconstitution after alpha-beta-depleted transplantation in children. TCRdb processed the PCR reads anew with MiXCR; each CDR3 protein has one entry. The sample has 200,000 to 300,000 distinct CDR3 sequences, about 12% seen once; the top ten hold roughly 2.6%. The sequencing used PBMCs from the stem cell graft donor, collected from the stem cell graft. Receptors were obtained from a human donor who donated a stem cell graft to a child with acute lymphoblastic leukemia. Each CDR3 is given with its conserved first and last residue. The order of the fields is clone size, CDR3 length, J gene, D gene, V gene, CDR3 protein, CDR3 DNA. A D gene is named only where the DNA matches it firmly. A row's size may be missing; if present it is once, few, many or a size class.

clone_size: many; cdr3_length: 14; j_call: TRBJ1-6; d_call: TRBD1; v_call: TRBV20-1; cdr3_aa: CSARGDREHSPLHF; cdr3_nt: TGCAGTGCTAGAGGGGACAGGGAACATTCACCCCTCCACTTT
clone_size: many; cdr3_length: 13; j_call: TRBJ2-7; d_call: -; v_call: TRBV5-1; cdr3_aa: CASSLLQGNEQYF; cdr3_nt: TGCGCCAGCAGCTTGCTCCAGGGGAACGAGCAGTACTTC
clone_size: few; cdr3_length: 12; j_call: TRBJ1-4; d_call: TRBD1; v_call: TRBV9; cdr3_aa: CASSARDRELFF; cdr3_nt: TGTGCCAGCAGCGCCCGGGACAGGGAACTGTTTTTT
clone_size: -; cdr3_length: 15; j_call: TRBJ2-7; d_call: -; v_call: TRBV12-2; cdr3_aa: CASRLDWATSYEQYF; cdr3_nt: TGTGCAAGTCGCTTAGACTGGGCCACATCCTACGAGCAGTACTTC
clone_size: many; cdr3_length: 16; j_call: TRBJ2-1; d_call: -; v_call: TRBV4-3; cdr3_aa: CASSQDLAGYDNEQFF; cdr3_nt: TGCGCCAGCAGCCAAGATCTGGCGGGGTATGACAATGAGCAGTTCTTC
clone_size: many; cdr3_length: 14; j_call: TRBJ2-7; d_call: TRBD1; v_call: TRBV18; cdr3_aa: CASSPGTAYYEQYF; cdr3_nt: TGTGCCAGCTCACCTGGGACAGCCTACTACGAGCAGTACTTC
clone_size: -; cdr3_length: 11; j_call: TRBJ2-1; d_call: TRBD2; v_call: TRBV6-4; cdr3_aa: CATSAGSEQFF; cdr3_nt: TGTGCCACCTCAGCGGGGAGTGAGCAGTTCTTC
clone_size: many; cdr3_length: 14; j_call: TRBJ2-7; d_call: TRBD2; v_call: TRBV3-1; cdr3_aa: CASSSTSGEYVQYF; cdr3_nt: TGTGCCAGCAGCTCGACTAGCGGGGAGTACGTGCAGTACTTC
clone_size: many; cdr3_length: 13; j_call: TRBJ2-7; d_call: -; v_call: TRBV4-3; cdr3_aa: CASSPGLGYEQYF; cdr3_nt: TGCGCCAGCAGCCCCGGACTGGGCTACGAGCAGTACTTC
clone_size: many; cdr3_length: 14; j_call: TRBJ1-2; d_call: -; v_call: TRBV7-9; cdr3_aa: CASSLGIDVYGYTF; cdr3_nt: TGTGCCAGCAGCTTAGGAATCGATGTTTATGGCTACACCTTC
clone_size: -; cdr3_length: 17; j_call: TRBJ2-1; d_call: TRBD2; v_call: TRBV12-3/TRBV12-4; cdr3_aa: CASRARGGGPSYNEQFF; cdr3_nt: TGTGCCAGCAGAGCCCGGGGGGGAGGGCCTTCCTACAATGAGCAGTTCTTC
clone_size: few; cdr3_length: 12; j_call: TRBJ1-4; d_call: TRBD1; v_call: TRBV20-1; cdr3_aa: CSGRGPNEKLFF; cdr3_nt: TGCAGTGGGAGGGGGCCTAATGAAAAACTGTTTTTT
clone_size: many; cdr3_length: 13; j_call: TRBJ2-5; d_call: TRBD2; v_call: TRBV5-1; cdr3_aa: CASSLTSGETQYF; cdr3_nt: TGCGCCAGCAGCCTGACTAGCGGGGAGACCCAGTACTTC
clone_size: many; cdr3_length: 18; j_call: TRBJ2-1; d_call: -; v_call: TRBV6-2/TRBV6-3; cdr3_aa: CASSYSVGGASPYNEQFF; cdr3_nt: TGTGCCAGCAGTTACTCGGTTGGGGGGGCCTCACCTTACAATGAGCAGTTCTTC
clone_size: many; cdr3_length: 15; j_call: TRBJ1-5; d_call: TRBD1; v_call: TRBV28; cdr3_aa: CASLEGAYSNQPQHF; cdr3_nt: TGTGCCAGCCTCGAGGGGGCTTATAGCAATCAGCCCCAGCATTTT
clone_size: many; cdr3_length: 16; j_call: TRBJ1-3; d_call: -; v_call: TRBV28; cdr3_aa: CASSLGAGAPGNTIYF; cdr3_nt: TGTGCCAGCAGTTTGGGGGCTGGGGCGCCGGGAAACACCATATATTTT
clone_size: many; cdr3_length: 15; j_call: TRBJ2-3; d_call: -; v_call: TRBV7-9; cdr3_aa: CASSLYGFSTDTQYF; cdr3_nt: TGTGCCAGCAGCTTATACGGTTTTAGCACAGATACGCAGTATTTT
clone_size: many; cdr3_length: 14; j_call: TRBJ1-3; d_call: -; v_call: TRBV28; cdr3_aa: CASSPRGSGNTIYF; cdr3_nt: TGTGCCAGCAGTCCAAGGGGGTCTGGAAACACCATATATTTT
clone_size: many; cdr3_length: 13; j_call: TRBJ1-2; d_call: -; v_call: TRBV20-1; cdr3_aa: CSASPRQNYGYTF; cdr3_nt: TGCAGTGCTTCGCCGAGACAGAACTATGGCTACACCTTC
clone_size: many; cdr3_length: 15; j_call: TRBJ2-6; d_call: -; v_call: TRBV12-3/TRBV12-4; cdr3_aa: CASTMPDNPYPVLTF; cdr3_nt: TGTGCCAGCACCATGCCCGACAACCCCTATCCCGTCCTGACTTTC
clone_size: few; cdr3_length: 14; j_call: TRBJ2-1; d_call: TRBD2; v_call: TRBV24-1; cdr3_aa: CATGGREGNNEQFF; cdr3_nt: TGTGCCACTGGTGGGCGGGAGGGGAACAATGAGCAGTTCTTC
clone_size: many; cdr3_length: 15; j_call: TRBJ1-6; d_call: -; v_call: TRBV20-1; cdr3_aa: CSALTEGVSDSPLHF; cdr3_nt: TGCAGTGCCCTCACCGAAGGGGTGTCAGATTCACCCCTCCACTTT
clone_size: many; cdr3_length: 15; j_call: TRBJ2-5; d_call: -; v_call: TRBV27; cdr3_aa: CASSLSASLQETQYF; cdr3_nt: TGTGCCAGCAGTTTATCGGCCAGTCTTCAAGAGACCCAGTACTTC
clone_size: many; cdr3_length: 15; j_call: TRBJ2-1; d_call: -; v_call: TRBV7-9; cdr3_aa: CASSSGQFSYNEQFF; cdr3_nt: TGTGCCAGCAGCTCAGGGCAGTTCTCCTACAATGAGCAGTTCTTC
clone_size: many; cdr3_length: 14; j_call: TRBJ2-4; d_call: -; v_call: TRBV20-1; cdr3_aa: CSARDLGLRNIQYF; cdr3_nt: TGCAGTGCTAGAGATCTAGGCCTAAGGAACATTCAGTACTTC
clone_size: many; cdr3_length: 12; j_call: TRBJ2-1; d_call: -; v_call: TRBV6-5; cdr3_aa: CASSRDAYEQFF; cdr3_nt: TGTGCCAGCAGCCGAGACGCGTACGAGCAGTTCTTC
clone_size: many; cdr3_length: 13; j_call: TRBJ2-7; d_call: -; v_call: TRBV28; cdr3_aa: CASSTPMAYEQYF; cdr3_nt: TGTGCCAGCAGTACCCCGATGGCCTACGAGCAGTACTTC
clone_size: many; cdr3_length: 14; j_call: TRBJ1-5; d_call: -; v_call: TRBV6-2/TRBV6-3; cdr3_aa: CASSSSVEGQPQHF; cdr3_nt: TGTGCCAGCAGTTCCTCGGTGGAAGGTCAGCCCCAGCATTTT
clone_size: many; cdr3_length: 15; j_call: TRBJ1-2; d_call: TRBD1; v_call: TRBV24-1; cdr3_aa: CATSDLGTGRDGYTF; cdr3_nt: TGTGCCACCAGTGATCTCGGGACAGGGCGAGATGGCTACACCTTC
clone_size: -; cdr3_length: 13; j_call: TRBJ1-1; d_call: -; v_call: TRBV30; cdr3_aa: CAWSVPRRTEAFF; cdr3_nt: TGTGCCTGGAGTGTCCCCCGACGCACTGAAGCTTTCTTT
clone_size: many; cdr3_length: 14; j_call: TRBJ2-3; d_call: -; v_call: TRBV5-4; cdr3_aa: CASSAVPGSDTQYF; cdr3_nt: TGTGCCAGCAGCGCCGTCCCAGGGTCAGATACGCAGTATTTT
clone_size: many; cdr3_length: 13; j_call: TRBJ1-3; d_call: TRBD1; v_call: TRBV12-3/TRBV12-4; cdr3_aa: CASSFYRGDTIYF; cdr3_nt: TGTGCCAGCAGTTTCTACAGGGGGGACACCATATATTTT
clone_size: -; cdr3_length: 14; j_call: TRBJ2-3; d_call: TRBD2; v_call: TRBV6-5; cdr3_aa: CASRTSGTTGTQYF; cdr3_nt: TGTGCCTCCCGGACTAGCGGGACGACTGGTACGCAGTATTTT
clone_size: many; cdr3_length: 14; j_call: TRBJ2-7; d_call: -; v_call: TRBV5-1; cdr3_aa: CASSLAVGSYEQYF; cdr3_nt: TGCGCCAGCAGCTTGGCGGTGGGTTCCTACGAGCAGTACTTC
clone_size: many; cdr3_length: 16; j_call: TRBJ2-5; d_call: TRBD2; v_call: TRBV4-3; cdr3_aa: CASSRKMVAGQETQYF; cdr3_nt: TGCGCCAGCAGCCGAAAAATGGTAGCGGGGCAAGAGACCCAGTACTTC
clone_size: few; cdr3_length: 12; j_call: TRBJ2-2; d_call: -; v_call: TRBV6-4; cdr3_aa: CATRGSTGELFF; cdr3_nt: TGTGCCACCCGGGGGAGTACCGGGGAGCTGTTTTTT
clone_size: many; cdr3_length: 20; j_call: TRBJ1-3; d_call: TRBD1; v_call: TRBV13; cdr3_aa: CASSLGPNRGELSSGNTIYF; cdr3_nt: TGTGCCAGCAGCTTAGGGCCCAACAGGGGCGAACTCTCCTCTGGAAACACCATATATTTT
clone_size: many; cdr3_length: 13; j_call: TRBJ2-7; d_call: -; v_call: TRBV20-1; cdr3_aa: CSATWDGSYEQYF; cdr3_nt: TGCAGTGCTACCTGGGACGGATCCTACGAGCAGTACTTC
clone_size: many; cdr3_length: 13; j_call: TRBJ1-3; d_call: -; v_call: TRBV7-9; cdr3_aa: CASSLSSADTIYF; cdr3_nt: TGTGCCAGCAGCTTGTCAAGCGCGGACACCATATATTTT
clone_size: few; cdr3_length: 14; j_call: TRBJ1-2; d_call: -; v_call: TRBV12-3/TRBV12-4; cdr3_aa: CASSRITGNYGYTF; cdr3_nt: TGTGCCAGCAGCCGGATTACAGGGAACTATGGCTACACCTTC
clone_size: many; cdr3_length: 13; j_call: TRBJ1-5; d_call: -; v_call: TRBV28; cdr3_aa: CASSLYGAQPQHF; cdr3_nt: TGTGCCAGCAGTTTATATGGGGCTCAGCCCCAGCATTTT
clone_size: many; cdr3_length: 13; j_call: TRBJ1-2; d_call: TRBD1; v_call: TRBV6-1; cdr3_aa: CASRSQGNYGYTF; cdr3_nt: TGTGCCAGCAGGTCACAGGGGAACTATGGCTACACCTTC
clone_size: many; cdr3_length: 16; j_call: TRBJ1-1; d_call: TRBD1; v_call: TRBV5-1; cdr3_aa: CASSLDRGPMNTEAFF; cdr3_nt: TGCGCCAGCAGCCTGGACAGGGGACCTATGAACACTGAAGCTTTCTTT